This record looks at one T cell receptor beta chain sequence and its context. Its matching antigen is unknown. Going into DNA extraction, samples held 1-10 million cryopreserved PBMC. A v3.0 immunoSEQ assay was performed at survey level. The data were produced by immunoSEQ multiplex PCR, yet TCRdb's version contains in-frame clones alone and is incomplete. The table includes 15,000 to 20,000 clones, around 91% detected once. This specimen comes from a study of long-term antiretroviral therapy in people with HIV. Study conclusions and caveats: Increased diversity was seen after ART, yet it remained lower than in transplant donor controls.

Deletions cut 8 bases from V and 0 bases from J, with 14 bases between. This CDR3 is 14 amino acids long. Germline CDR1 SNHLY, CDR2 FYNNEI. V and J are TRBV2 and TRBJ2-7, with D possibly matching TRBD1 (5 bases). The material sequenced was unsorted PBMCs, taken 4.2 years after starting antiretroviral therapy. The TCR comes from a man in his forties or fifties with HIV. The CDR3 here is CASGQGQSSYEQYF. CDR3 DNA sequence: TGTGCCAGCGGGCAGGGTCAAAGCTCCTACGAGCAGTACTTC.